This T cell receptor (beta chain) was sequenced in a study of blood T cell repertoires in COVID-19. About the research overall: From T cells, B-cell-depleted T cells, or PBMCs came the material, which was cDNA or gDNA.

This CDR3 is 16 amino acids long. Losses at the gene ends were 5 bases for V and 1 base for J; bases not matched to a gene: 6. The germline V gene encodes CDR1 SGHVS and CDR2 FNYEAQ. Sequencing used immunoSEQ multiplex PCR; TCRdb keeps in-frame clones, though not all of them. This table holds 280,000 or so clones, 70% to 90% found once. The sample consisted of PBMCs or T cells enriched from blood (not recorded which). The TCR was taken from a man under 40 who had recovered from COVID-19. The chain has TRBV7-6 and TRBJ2-3, with 10 nucleotides matching TRBD1. The CDR3 region is CASSLTGGEGTDTQYF. In nucleotides, the CDR3 is TGTGCCAGCAGCCTGACAGGGGGCGAAGGCACAGATACGCAGTATTTT.